Below, one T cell receptor beta chain is given with its context. Which antigen it targets is not known. For each CD8+ T cell subset, flow sorting was done in triplicate, and roughly 320,000 cells per subset went directly into RLT lysis buffer. To exclude memory contaminants, naive CD8+ T cells were stringently defined as CD45RO-CCR7+CD27+CD95-. Standard density gradient centrifugation was used to isolate peripheral blood mononuclear cells from buffy coats. Naive CXCR3-negative and CXCR3-positive CD8+ T cells were flow-sorted using a FACSAria III. An RNeasy Mini Kit was used to extract total RNA from the sorted cells. Including cysteine and phenylalanine, the CDR3 has 18 amino acids. No nucleotide data were recorded. These data originate in a study of CXCR3-negative and CXCR3-positive naive CD8 T cells (dated by TCRdb to the late 2010s). Background for the entire study: In total, roughly 140 million TRB reads were obtained, which works out to roughly 1.5 +/- 0.3 million reads per library. Data from 11 donors, pooled across two independent experiments, went into the diversity and physicochemical repertoire analyses. The TRBV-TRBJ cluster analysis covered naive subsets from 5 donors and memory cells from 3 donors. Overall study outcomes, separate from this receptor: Because surface CD5, which is linked to self-reactivity in mice, was comparable between the naive subsets, TCR interaction strength was also inferred from TRB CDR3 physicochemical properties. Similar TRBV-TRBJ usage was shown by naive CXCR3-negative and CXCR3-positive cells from the same donor, whereas distinct patterns were shown by memory cells. Comparably high repertoire diversity was found in both naive subsets, whereas much lower repertoire diversity was found in memory CD8+ T cells. Compared with CXCR3-negative naive cells, CXCR3-positive naive cells had TRB CDR3s with higher hydrophobicity (lower Kidera factor 4), lower energy, and higher strength and volume indices. Freshly isolated PBMCs were used for most assays because CXCR3 expression partially decreased after cryopreservation.

Sequencing was carried out with a NextSeq 550. The Human TCR Profiling Kit (MiLaboratory) was used to make UMI-labeled 5' RACE TRB cDNA libraries. The full amount of extracted RNA was used for cDNA synthesis, and the full amount of resulting cDNA was used for PCR amplification. The libraries were made side by side, with each library going through the same number of PCR cycles. The study's own analysis went as follows. With a requirement of at least two reads per UMI, MIGEC and MiXCR extracted about 57,000 +/- 9,900 unique UMI-labeled TRB cDNA molecules per library. Each library averaged around 40,000 +/- 10,000 functional in-frame TRB CDR3 nucleotide clonotypes without stop codons. Diversity metrics, including normalized Shannon-Wiener and Chao1, were computed in VDJtools after downsampling to 5000 UMI-labeled TRB molecules per sample. For the central five CDR3 residues, VDJtools calculated physicochemical properties weighted by clonotype size, namely interaction energy, strength, volume and Kidera factor 4. Following reprocessing of the reads by TCRdb, the data hold one row per CDR3 protein sequence and no DNA is available. The V and J calls here are based on TCRdb, not the publication. The table held for this sample gives some 130,000 distinct CDR3 sequences. The top ten constitute 0.45% to 0.6% of the sample.

The sequence came from a human donor in good health. Some clones in this sample may be carry-over from other donors' samples. Sample: naive CXCR3- CD8+ T cells from blood. Explained via the paper, the cell subset or site label denotes: CD45RO-CCR7+CD27+CD95- naive CD8+ T cells lacking CXCR3 (TNR3-). Rearrangement joined TRBV23-1 to TRBJ2-7; TCRdb's D call, TRBD1, is unchecked because there is no DNA. TRBV23-1 is noted as an ORF with a role that remains uncertain. The CDR3 region has the sequence CASSMTARDCFGSYEQYF.